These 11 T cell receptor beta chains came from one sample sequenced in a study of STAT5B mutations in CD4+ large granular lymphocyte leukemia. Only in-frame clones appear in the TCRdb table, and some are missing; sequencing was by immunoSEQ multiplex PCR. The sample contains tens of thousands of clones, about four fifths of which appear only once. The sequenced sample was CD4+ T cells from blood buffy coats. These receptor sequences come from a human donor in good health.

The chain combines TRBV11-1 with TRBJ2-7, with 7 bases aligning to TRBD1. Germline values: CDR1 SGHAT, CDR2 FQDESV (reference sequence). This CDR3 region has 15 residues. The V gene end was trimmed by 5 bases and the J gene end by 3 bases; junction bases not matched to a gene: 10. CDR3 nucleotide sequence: TGTGCCAGCAGCCGTTCCGGACAGGCAGGCTACGAGCAGTACTTC. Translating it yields CASSRSGQAGYEQYF.

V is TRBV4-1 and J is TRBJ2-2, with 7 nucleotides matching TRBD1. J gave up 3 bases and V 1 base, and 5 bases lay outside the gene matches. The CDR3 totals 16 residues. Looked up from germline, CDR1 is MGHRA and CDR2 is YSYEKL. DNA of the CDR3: TGCGCCAGCAGCCAAGTTGTACAGGGGTACACCGGGGAGCTGTTTTTT. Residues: CASSQVVQGYTGELFF.

The CDR3: CASSFGLAGGGELFF. The DNA for the CDR3 is TGTGCCAGCAGTTTCGGGCTAGCGGGTGGCGGGGAGCTGTTTTTT. This chain uses TRBV27 with TRBJ2-2; 8 nucleotides match TRBD2. The length of the CDR3 is 15 residues. V trimming: 3 bases; J trimming: 7 bases; junction bases outside the gene matches: 7. From germline, CDR1 is MNHEY and CDR2 SMNVEV (reference sequence).

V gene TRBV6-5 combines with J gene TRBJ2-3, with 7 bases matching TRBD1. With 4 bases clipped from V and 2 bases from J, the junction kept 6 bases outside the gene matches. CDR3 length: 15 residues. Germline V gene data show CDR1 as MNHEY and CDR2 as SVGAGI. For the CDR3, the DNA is TGTGCCAGCAGTTCGACAGGGTCCGCCACAGATACGCAGTATTTT. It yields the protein CASSSTGSATDTQYF.

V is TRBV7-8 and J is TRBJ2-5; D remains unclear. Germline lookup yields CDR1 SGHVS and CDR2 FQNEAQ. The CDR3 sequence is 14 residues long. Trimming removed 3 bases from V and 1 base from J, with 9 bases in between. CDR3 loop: CASSFAHLQETQYF. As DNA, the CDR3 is TGTGCCAGCAGCTTCGCCCACCTCCAAGAGACCCAGTACTTC.

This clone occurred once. This CDR3 is CASSFLAGIGNEQFF. The CDR3 DNA reads as TGTGCCAGCAGCTTCCTAGCGGGAATCGGGAATGAGCAGTTCTTC. The chain combines TRBV11-2 with TRBJ2-1, with 9 nucleotides matching TRBD2. The V gene end was trimmed by 3 bases and the J gene end by 7 bases; junction bases not matched to a gene: 7. This CDR3 contains 15 residues. CDR1 and CDR2 from the germline V gene are SGHAT and FQNNGV.

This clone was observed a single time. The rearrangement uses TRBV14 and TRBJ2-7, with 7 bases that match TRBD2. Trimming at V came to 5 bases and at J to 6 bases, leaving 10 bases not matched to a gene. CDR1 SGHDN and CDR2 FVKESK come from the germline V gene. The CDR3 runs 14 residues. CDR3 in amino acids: CASSKWGGSFEQYF. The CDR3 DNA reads TGTGCCAGCAGCAAGTGGGGAGGGAGTTTCGAGCAGTACTTC.

The DNA of the CDR3 is TGTGCCAGCAGCTTATCTGCGGGGTTGGCTTTCTTT. This encodes CASSLSAGLAFF. The chain has TRBV7-2 and TRBJ1-1, with unresolved D. V was trimmed by 2 bases and J by 11 bases, leaving 12 bases between them. The germline V gene has CDR1 SGHTA and CDR2 FQGNSA. The CDR3 covers 12 residues.

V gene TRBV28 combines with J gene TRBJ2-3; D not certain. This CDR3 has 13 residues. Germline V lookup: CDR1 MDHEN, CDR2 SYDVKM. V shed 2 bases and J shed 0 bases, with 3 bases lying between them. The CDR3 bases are TGTGCCAGCAGTTTAGGAAGCACAGATACGCAGTATTTT. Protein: CASSLGSTDTQYF.

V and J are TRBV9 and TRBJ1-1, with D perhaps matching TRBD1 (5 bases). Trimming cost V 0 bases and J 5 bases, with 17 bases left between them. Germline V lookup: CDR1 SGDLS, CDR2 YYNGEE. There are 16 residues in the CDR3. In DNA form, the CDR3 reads TGTGCCAGCAGCGTAGATTGGGGCCGGGGAGGGACTGAAGCTTTCTTT. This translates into CASSVDWGRGGTEAFF.

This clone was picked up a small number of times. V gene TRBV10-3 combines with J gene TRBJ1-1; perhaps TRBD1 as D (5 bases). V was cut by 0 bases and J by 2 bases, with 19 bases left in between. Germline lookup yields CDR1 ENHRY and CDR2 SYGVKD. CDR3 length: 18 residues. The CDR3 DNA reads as TGTGCCATCAGTGAGTCGACTGGGGCTGGGGGTCAAAACACTGAAGCTTTCTTT. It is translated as CAISESTGAGGQNTEAFF.